The present T cell receptor beta chain was sequenced within a study of CD8+CD57+ T cells in acquired aplastic anemia. Whole-study results and caveats: Between patients and controls, CD8+ Simpson's diversity did not vary significantly.

CDR3 length: 14 amino acids. Germline values: CDR1 SQVTM, CDR2 ANQGSEA. V trimming: 4 bases; J trimming: 2 bases; junction bases outside the gene matches: 3. The study profiled TCR beta VDJ and CDR3 using genomic DNA as template. MiXCR, applied by TCRdb to the reads, yields one record per CDR3 protein. The table lists 150,000 to 200,000 distinct CDR3 sequences, roughly 63% of them singletons. Details on this clonotype: Its target is not known.

The rearrangement uses TRBV29-1 and TRBJ2-1; TRBD2 matches 9 bases. Specimen: sorted CD4+, CD8+, or CD8+CD57+ T cells (not recorded which) from PBMCs. The clonotype originates from a human donor in good health. CDR3 sequence: CSVGTSETYNEQFF. In DNA form, the CDR3 reads TGCAGCGTTGGGACTAGCGAGACCTACAATGAGCAGTTCTTC.